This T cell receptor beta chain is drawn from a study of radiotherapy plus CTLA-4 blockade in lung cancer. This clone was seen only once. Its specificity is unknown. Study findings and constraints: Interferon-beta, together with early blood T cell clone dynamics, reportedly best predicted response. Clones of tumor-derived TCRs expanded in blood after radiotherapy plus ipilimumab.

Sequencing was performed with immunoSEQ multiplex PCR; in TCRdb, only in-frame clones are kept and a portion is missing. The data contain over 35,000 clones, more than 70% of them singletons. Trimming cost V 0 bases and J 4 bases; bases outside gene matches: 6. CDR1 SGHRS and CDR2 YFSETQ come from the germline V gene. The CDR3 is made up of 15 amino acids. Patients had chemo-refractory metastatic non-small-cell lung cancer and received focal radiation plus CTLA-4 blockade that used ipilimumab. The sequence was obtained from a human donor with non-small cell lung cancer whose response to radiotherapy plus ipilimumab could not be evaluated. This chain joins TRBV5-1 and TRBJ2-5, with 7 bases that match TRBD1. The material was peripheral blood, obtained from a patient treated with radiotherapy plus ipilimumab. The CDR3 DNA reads TGCGCCAGCAGCTTGGGACAGGGTATTGGAGAGACCCAGTACTTC. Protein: CASSLGQGIGETQYF.